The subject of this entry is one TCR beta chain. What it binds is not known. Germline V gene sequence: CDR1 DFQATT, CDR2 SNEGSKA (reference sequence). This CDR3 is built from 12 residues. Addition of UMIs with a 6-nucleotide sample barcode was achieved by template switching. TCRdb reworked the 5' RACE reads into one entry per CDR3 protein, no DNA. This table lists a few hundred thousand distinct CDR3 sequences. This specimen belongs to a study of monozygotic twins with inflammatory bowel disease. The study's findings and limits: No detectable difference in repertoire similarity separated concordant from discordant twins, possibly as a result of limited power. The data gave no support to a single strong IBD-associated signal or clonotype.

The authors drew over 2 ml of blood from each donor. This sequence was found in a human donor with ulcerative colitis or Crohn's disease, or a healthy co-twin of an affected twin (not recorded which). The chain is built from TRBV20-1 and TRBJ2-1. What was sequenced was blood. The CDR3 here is CSARDQVGEQFF.